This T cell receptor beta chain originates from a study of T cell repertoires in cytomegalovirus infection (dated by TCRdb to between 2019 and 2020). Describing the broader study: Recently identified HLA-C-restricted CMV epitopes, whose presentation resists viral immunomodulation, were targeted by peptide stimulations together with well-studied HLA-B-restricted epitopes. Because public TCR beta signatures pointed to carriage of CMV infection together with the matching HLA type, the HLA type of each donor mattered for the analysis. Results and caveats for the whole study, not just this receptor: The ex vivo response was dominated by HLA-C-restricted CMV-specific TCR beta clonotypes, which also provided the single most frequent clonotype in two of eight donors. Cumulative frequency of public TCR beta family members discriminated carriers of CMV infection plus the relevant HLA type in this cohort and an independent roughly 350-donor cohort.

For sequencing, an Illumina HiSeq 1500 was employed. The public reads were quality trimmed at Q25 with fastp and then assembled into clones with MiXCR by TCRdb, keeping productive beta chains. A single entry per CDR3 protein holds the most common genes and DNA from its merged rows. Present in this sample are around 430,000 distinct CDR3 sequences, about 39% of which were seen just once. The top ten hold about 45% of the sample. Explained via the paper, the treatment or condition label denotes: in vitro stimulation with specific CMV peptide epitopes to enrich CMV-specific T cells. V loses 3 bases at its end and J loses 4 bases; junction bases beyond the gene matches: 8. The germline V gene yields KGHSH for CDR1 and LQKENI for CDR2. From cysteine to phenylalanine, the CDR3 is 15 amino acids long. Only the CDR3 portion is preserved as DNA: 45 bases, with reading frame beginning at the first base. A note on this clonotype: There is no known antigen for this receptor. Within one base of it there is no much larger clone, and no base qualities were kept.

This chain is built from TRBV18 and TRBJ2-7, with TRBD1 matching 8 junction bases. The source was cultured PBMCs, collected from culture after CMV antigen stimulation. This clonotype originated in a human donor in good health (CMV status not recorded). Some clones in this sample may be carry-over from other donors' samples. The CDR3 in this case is CASSPATGDPYEQYF. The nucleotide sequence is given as TGTGCCAGCTCACCGGCGACAGGGGACCCGTACGAGCAGTACTTC.